Below, one TCR beta chain is given with its context. This entry comes from a study of T cell changes during pregnancy in multiple sclerosis. The V gene lost 5 bases and the J gene lost 0 bases, with 16 bases spanning the gap. The CDR3 runs 16 residues. Germline assignment: CDR1 SGHVS and CDR2 FNYEAQ. Clones were read by immunoSEQ multiplex PCR, and TCRdb kept only the in-frame ones, dropping some. Among some 80,000 clones, approximately 94% were seen once, and the ten largest hold roughly 2.5%. The gene calls are TRBV7-6 and TRBJ1-1; D unclear. The sequenced sample was peripheral blood, obtained in the third trimester of pregnancy. The sequence derives from a female donor with multiple sclerosis, enrolled in a pregnancy study. The CDR3 DNA is TGTGCCAGCAGCCCACGGACGGGGAATTTGAACACTGAAGCTTTCTTT. Its translation is CASSPRTGNLNTEAFF.